This T cell receptor beta chain was retrieved from a study of T-cell reconstitution after alpha-beta-depleted transplantation in children. Study-wide points: Fresh T-cell production supplied most of the T-cell counts and diversity seen one year after transplant. Reportedly, roughly two months post-transplant, alpha-beta T cells arose from several hundred expanded graft clones. There were some patients whose high TCRbeta diversity at day 60 came from surviving recipient T cells and thymic progenitors.

The germline V gene has CDR1 DFQATT and CDR2 SNEGSKA (reference sequence). The J segment lost 2 bases and the V segment lost 3 bases, leaving 8 bases of the junction unmatched. This CDR3 contains 17 residues. This clonotype was counted many times. Antigen specificity is unknown. Using unique molecular identifiers, the investigators prepared the TCRbeta library. MiXCR was run by TCRdb on the PCR reads, yielding one entry per CDR3 protein. The sample lists around 700,000 distinct CDR3 sequences, over 10% occurring once. The TCR originated in a girl aged 2-9 years with congenital amegakaryocytic thrombocytopenia, due to receive a stem cell transplant. The J gene is TRBJ2-7, the V gene TRBV20-1; 15 positions agree with TRBD2. The sample was PBMCs, taken before TCRalphabeta/CD19-depleted stem cell transplant. The CDR3 region is CSARGGGLAGGPYEQYF. The CDR3 DNA follows: TGCAGTGCTAGGGGGGGCGGACTAGCGGGAGGGCCCTACGAGCAGTACTTC.